This T cell receptor (beta chain) stems from a study of cytomegalovirus exposure and HLA in healthy donors. Whole-study findings and limits: CMV serostatus was the only immune exposure information that was available.

About this clone itself: Its specificity is not known.

After removal of 4 bases from V and 3 bases from J, the junction contained 13 bases not matched to a gene. The CDR3 sequence is 17 residues long. Germline V gene sequence: CDR1 SGDLS, CDR2 YYNGEE. PCR was performed using 60 Vbeta and 13 Jbeta primers. Here immunoSEQ multiplex PCR was the method, and the copy in TCRdb shows in-frame clones only, minus some. The profile shows some 110,000 clones, around 64% of them singletons. Source material: PBMCs. The J gene is TRBJ2-1, the V gene TRBV9; 7 bases match TRBD2. This TCR was sampled from a woman aged 25 to 39 in good health and CMV-seronegative. The CDR3 region is CASSPFWGGKGYNEQFF. As DNA, the CDR3 is TGTGCCAGCAGCCCCTTCTGGGGGGGAAAGGGCTACAATGAGCAGTTCTTC.